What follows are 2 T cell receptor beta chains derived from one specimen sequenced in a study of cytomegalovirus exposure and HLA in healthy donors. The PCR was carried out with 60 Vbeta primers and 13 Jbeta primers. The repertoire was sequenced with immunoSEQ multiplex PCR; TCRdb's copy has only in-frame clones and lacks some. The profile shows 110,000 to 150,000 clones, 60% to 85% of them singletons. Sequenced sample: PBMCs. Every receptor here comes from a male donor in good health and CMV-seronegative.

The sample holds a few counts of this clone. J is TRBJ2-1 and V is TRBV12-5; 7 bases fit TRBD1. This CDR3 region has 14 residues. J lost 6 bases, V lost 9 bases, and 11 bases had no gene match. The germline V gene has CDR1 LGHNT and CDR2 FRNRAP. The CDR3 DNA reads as TGTGCTAGCGCTTACCGGGACAGCACCAATGAGCAGTTCTTC. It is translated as CASAYRDSTNEQFF.

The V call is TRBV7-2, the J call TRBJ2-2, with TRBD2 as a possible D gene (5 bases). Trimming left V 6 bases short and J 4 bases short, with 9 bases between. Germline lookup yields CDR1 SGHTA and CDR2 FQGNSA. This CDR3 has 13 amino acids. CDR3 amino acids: CASSRGRTGELFF. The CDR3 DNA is TGTGCCAGCAGTCGAGGGCGCACCGGGGAGCTGTTTTTT.